The T cell receptor beta chain described here comes from a study of spatial heterogeneity in lung cancer. Notes on the study in general: Coverage of tumor T cells, an estimated figure, was about 7% for alpha and approximately 13% for beta chains. Expanded intratumoral alpha and beta TCR counts tracked tumor mutation counts.

This clonotype has at least ten counts. Its antigen remains unidentified. TCRdb re-derived calls from the 5' RACE reads in MiXCR, one entry per CDR3 protein. The data show around 100,000 distinct CDR3 sequences, with approximately 4% seen just once and about 20% held by the top ten. Regarding time point: sample taken at primary tumor resection. CDR3 size: 17 residues. Looked up from germline, CDR1 is SEHNR and CDR2 is FQNEAQ (reference sequence). The J segment lost 2 bases and the V segment lost 4 bases, leaving 8 bases of the junction unmatched. This sequence was found in a male donor with early-stage non-small cell lung cancer. V is TRBV7-9 and J is TRBJ2-3; 11 bases are shared with TRBD2. The sequences come from lung tumor tissue, collected at surgery. The CDR3 DNA is TGTGCCAGCAGCTCAACACTAGCGGGAGCCTTCACAGATACGCAGTATTTT. It specifies CASSSTLAGAFTDTQYF.